This T cell receptor (beta chain) was recorded in a study of technical replicates of blood from several donors. V was cut by 7 bases and J by 0 bases, with 15 bases left in between. The CDR3 is 15 amino acids. Germline CDR1 reads MNHEY; CDR2 reads SVGAGI. TCRdb's table, derived via immunoSEQ multiplex PCR, lists solely in-frame clones and lacks some. Counted here are around 76,000 clones, 80% to 95% occurring once; the ten biggest clones make up about 0.37%. The clonotype originates from a human donor in good health. The chain carries TRBV6-5 and TRBJ1-1; D is unclear. The sequencing sample was made of T cells isolated from PBMCs. CDR3 region: CASIAHRDLNTEAFF. CDR3 DNA sequence: TGTGCCAGCATTGCCCACCGCGATCTGAACACTGAAGCTTTCTTT.